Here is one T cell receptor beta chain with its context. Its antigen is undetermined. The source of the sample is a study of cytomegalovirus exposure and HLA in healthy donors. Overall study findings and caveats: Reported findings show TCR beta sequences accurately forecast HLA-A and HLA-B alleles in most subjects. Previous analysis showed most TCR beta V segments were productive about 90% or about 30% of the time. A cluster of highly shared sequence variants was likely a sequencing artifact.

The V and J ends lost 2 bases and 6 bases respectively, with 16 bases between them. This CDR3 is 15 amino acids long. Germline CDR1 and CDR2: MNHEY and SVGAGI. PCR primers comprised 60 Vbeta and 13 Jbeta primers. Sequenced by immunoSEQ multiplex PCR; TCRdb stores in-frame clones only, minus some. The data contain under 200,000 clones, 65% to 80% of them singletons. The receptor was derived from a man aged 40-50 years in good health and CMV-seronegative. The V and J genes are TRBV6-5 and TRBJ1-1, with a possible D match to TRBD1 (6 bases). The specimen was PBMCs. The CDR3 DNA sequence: TGTGCCAGCAGTTACACAAAAGGGGGTTGGCCTGAAGCTTTCTTT. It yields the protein CASSYTKGGWPEAFF.